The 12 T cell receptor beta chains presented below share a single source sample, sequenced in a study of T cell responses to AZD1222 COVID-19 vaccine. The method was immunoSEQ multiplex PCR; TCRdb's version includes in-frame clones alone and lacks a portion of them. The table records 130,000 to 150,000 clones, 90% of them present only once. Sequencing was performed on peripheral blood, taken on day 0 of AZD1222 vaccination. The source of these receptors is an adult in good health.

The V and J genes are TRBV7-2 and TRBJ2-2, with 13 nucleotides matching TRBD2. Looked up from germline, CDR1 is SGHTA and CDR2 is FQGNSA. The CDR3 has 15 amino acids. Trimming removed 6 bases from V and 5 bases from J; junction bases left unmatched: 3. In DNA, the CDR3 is TGTGCCAGCAGGAAGGGACTAGCGGGGACCGGGGAGCTGTTTTTT. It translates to CASRKGLAGTGELFF.

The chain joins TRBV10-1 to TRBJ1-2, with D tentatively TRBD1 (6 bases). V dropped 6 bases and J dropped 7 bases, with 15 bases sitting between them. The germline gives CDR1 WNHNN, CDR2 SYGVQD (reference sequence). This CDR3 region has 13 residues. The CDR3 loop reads CASRETGTSGYTF. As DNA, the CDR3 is TGCGCCAGCAGGGAAACAGGGACGAGTGGCTACACCTTC.

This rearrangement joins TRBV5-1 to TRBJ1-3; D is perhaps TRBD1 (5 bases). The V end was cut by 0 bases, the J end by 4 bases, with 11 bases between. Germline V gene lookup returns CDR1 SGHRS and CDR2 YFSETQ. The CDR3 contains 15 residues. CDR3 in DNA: TGCGCCAGCAGCTTGGTCGGGGACTTCGGAAACACCATATATTTT. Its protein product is CASSLVGDFGNTIYF. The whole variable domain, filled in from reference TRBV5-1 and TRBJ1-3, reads KAGVTQTPRYLIKTRGQQVTLSCSPISGHRSVSWYQQTPGQGLQFLFEYFSETQRNKGNFPGRFSGRQFSNSRSEMNVSTLELGDSALYLCASSLVGDFGNTIYFGEGSWLTVV.

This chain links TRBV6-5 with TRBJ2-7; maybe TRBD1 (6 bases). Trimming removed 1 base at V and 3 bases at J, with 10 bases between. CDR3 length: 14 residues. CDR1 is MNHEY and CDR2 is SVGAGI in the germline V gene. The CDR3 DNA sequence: TGTGCCAGCAGTTACTTAAACAGGGACTACGAGCAGTACTTC. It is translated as CASSYLNRDYEQYF.

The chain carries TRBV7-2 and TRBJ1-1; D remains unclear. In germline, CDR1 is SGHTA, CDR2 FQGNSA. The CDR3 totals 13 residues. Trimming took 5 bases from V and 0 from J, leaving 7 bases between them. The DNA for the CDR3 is TGTGCCAGCAGCATTGAAATGAACACTGAAGCTTTCTTT. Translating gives CASSIEMNTEAFF.

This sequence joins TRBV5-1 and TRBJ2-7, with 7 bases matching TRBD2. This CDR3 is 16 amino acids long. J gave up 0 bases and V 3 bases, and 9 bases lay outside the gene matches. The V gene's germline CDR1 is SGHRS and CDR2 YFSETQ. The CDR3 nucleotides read TGCGCCAGCAGCTCGACCATGGGACTACGCTCCTACGAGCAGTACTTC. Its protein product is CASSSTMGLRSYEQYF.

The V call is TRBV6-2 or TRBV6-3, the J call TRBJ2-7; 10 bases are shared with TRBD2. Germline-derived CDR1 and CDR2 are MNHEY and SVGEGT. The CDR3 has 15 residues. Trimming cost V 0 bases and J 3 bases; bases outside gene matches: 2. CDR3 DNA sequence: TGTGCCAGCAGTTACTCGGCTAGCGGGAGCTACGAGCAGTACTTC. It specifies CASSYSASGSYEQYF.

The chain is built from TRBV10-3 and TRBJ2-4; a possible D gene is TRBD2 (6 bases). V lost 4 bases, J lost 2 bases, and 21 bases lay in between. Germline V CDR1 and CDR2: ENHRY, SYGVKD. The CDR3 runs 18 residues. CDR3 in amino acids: CAISGGTGTEGSKNIQYF. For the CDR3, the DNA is TGTGCCATCAGTGGCGGGACGGGAACAGAAGGATCCAAAAACATTCAGTACTTC.

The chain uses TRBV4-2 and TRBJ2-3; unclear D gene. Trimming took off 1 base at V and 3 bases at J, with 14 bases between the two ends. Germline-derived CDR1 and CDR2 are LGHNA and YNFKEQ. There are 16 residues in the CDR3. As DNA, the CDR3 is TGTGCCAGCAGCCAAGGTGCTCGGAGATTAACAGATACGCAGTATTTT. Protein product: CASSQGARRLTDTQYF.

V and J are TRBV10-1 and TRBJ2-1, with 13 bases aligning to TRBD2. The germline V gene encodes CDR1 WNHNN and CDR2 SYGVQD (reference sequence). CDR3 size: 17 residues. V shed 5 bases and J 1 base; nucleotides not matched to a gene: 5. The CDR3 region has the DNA TGCGCCAGCAGTCAAGGACTAGCGGGAGTATCCTACAATGAGCAGTTCTTC. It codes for CASSQGLAGVSYNEQFF.

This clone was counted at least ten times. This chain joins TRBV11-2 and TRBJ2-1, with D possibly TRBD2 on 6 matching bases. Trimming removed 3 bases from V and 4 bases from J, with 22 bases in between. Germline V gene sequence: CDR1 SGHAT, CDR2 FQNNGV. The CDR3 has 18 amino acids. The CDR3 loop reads CASSLATGLAIGYNEQFF. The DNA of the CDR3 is TGTGCCAGCAGCTTGGCAACCGGCCTAGCGATCGGATACAATGAGCAGTTCTTC.

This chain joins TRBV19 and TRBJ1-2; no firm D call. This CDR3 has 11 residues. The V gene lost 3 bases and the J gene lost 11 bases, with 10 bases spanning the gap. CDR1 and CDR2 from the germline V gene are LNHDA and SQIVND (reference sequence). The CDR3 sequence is CASSIVTEYTF. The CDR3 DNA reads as TGTGCCAGTAGTATTGTTACAGAGTACACCTTC.